This entry lists 27 T cell receptor beta chains sequenced from one sample in a study of blood T cell repertoires in COVID-19. The protocol was immunoSEQ multiplex PCR, while the TCRdb copy is restricted to in-frame clones and leaves out a portion. The sample contains around 290,000 clones, around 88% of which appear only once. Sequencing was carried out using peripheral blood. The receptor source for this set is a middle-aged man with acute or convalescent COVID-19.

The chain uses TRBV5-1 and TRBJ2-3; D might be TRBD1 (5 bases). The V end was cut by 0 bases, the J end by 2 bases, with 10 bases between. The CDR3 runs 15 residues. Germline values: CDR1 SGHRS, CDR2 YFSETQ. The DNA of the CDR3 is TGCGCCAGCAGCTTGGAGGCAGGGATCACAGATACGCAGTATTTT. Residues: CASSLEAGITDTQYF. The whole variable domain, remainder taken from reference TRBV5-1 and TRBJ2-3, is KAGVTQTPRYLIKTRGQQVTLSCSPISGHRSVSWYQQTPGQGLQFLFEYFSETQRNKGNFPGRFSGRQFSNSRSEMNVSTLELGDSALYLCASSLEAGITDTQYFGPGTRLTVL.

The chain combines TRBV5-8 with TRBJ1-2, with D perhaps matching TRBD1 (5 bases). Germline loops: CDR1 SGHTS, CDR2 YDEGEE. This CDR3 contains 13 residues. Trimming removed 6 bases at V and 3 bases at J, with 12 bases between. CDR3 loop: CASTQGPYYGYTF. The CDR3 DNA follows: TGTGCCAGCACCCAGGGCCCCTACTATGGCTACACCTTC.

The rearrangement joins TRBV6-5 to TRBJ1-4, with TRBD1 matching over 8 bases. CDR3 length: 16 residues. V shed 2 bases and J 5 bases; nucleotides not matched to a gene: 7. Germline CDR1 MNHEY, CDR2 SVGAGI. The CDR3 loop is CASSYAWGQANEKLFF. The CDR3 nucleotides read TGTGCCAGCAGTTACGCGTGGGGACAGGCAAATGAAAAACTGTTTTTT.

This clone was seen just once. The chain uses TRBV30 and TRBJ1-5, with a possible D match to TRBD1 (6 bases). The V end lost 7 bases, the J end lost 3 bases, and 13 bases lay between the germline ends. CDR1 and CDR2 from the germline V gene are GTSNPN and SVGIG (reference sequence). The CDR3 is 13 residues long. Written as DNA, the CDR3 is TGTGCCTTAAGCCAGGGGTTCAATCAGCCCCAGCATTTT. The encoded protein is CALSQGFNQPQHF. Variable domain in full (rest from reference TRBV30 and TRBJ1-5): SQTIHQWPATLVQPVGSPLSLECTVEGTSNPNLYWYRQAAGRGLQLLFYSVGIGQISSEVPQNLSASRPQDRQFILSSKKLLLSDSGFYLCALSQGFNQPQHFGDGTRLSIL.

The J gene is TRBJ2-5, the V gene TRBV14, with 7 bases fitting TRBD2. The CDR3 covers 15 residues. Unmatched junction bases numbered 7, after V lost 4 bases and J lost 2 bases. CDR1 is SGHDN, CDR2 FVKESK, per germline. The CDR3: CASSPYRGVQETQYF. In DNA form, the CDR3 reads TGTGCCAGCAGCCCCTATCGGGGGGTTCAAGAGACCCAGTACTTC. The full variable domain, with the rest looked up from reference TRBV14 and TRBJ2-5, is EAGVTQFPSHSVIEKGQTVTLRCDPISGHDNLYWYRRVMGKEIKFLLHFVKESKQDESGMPNNRFLAERTGGTYSTLKVQPAELEDSGVYFCASSPYRGVQETQYFGPGTRLLVL.

The chain's CDR3 is CASSETSRDQPQHF. The CDR3 nucleotides read TGTGCCAGCAGTGAGACCTCCCGGGATCAGCCCCAGCATTTT. The genes are TRBV2 and TRBJ1-5; D remains ambiguous. The length of the CDR3 is 14 residues. The V gene's germline CDR1 is SNHLY and CDR2 FYNNEI. V was shortened by 3 bases and J by 5 bases, with 11 bases between the two germline ends.

The J gene is TRBJ1-1, the V gene TRBV10-1; 12 positions match TRBD1. The germline gives CDR1 WNHNN, CDR2 SYGVQD (reference sequence). V trimming: 2 bases; J trimming: 2 bases; junction bases outside the gene matches: 6. This CDR3 contains 17 residues. CDR3 protein: CASSEAGTGGRNTEAFF. For the CDR3, the DNA is TGCGCCAGCAGTGAGGCCGGGACAGGGGGCCGAAACACTGAAGCTTTCTTT.

This chain connects TRBV5-1 to TRBJ2-3; the D gene is possibly TRBD2 (6 bases). Germline loops: CDR1 SGHRS, CDR2 YFSETQ. V lost 2 bases and J lost 2, with 15 bases in between. This CDR3 contains 16 residues. The CDR3 nucleotides are TGCGCCAGCAGCTTCGCCCTGGAGGGGCCCACAGATACGCAGTATTTT. Amino acids: CASSFALEGPTDTQYF.

This chain uses TRBV5-4 with TRBJ2-7; 10 bases agree with TRBD1. J gave up 7 bases and V 2 bases, and 6 bases lay outside the gene matches. CDR3 length: 14 amino acids. Germline lookup yields CDR1 SGHNT and CDR2 YYREEE (reference sequence). The CDR3 DNA follows: TGTGCCAGCAGCTTCAGAGGGACAGGGGATGAGCAGTACTTC. It translates to CASSFRGTGDEQYF.

This sequence joins TRBV3-1 (or the pseudogene TRBV3-2) and TRBJ1-2, with D tentatively TRBD1 (6 bases). This CDR3 has 15 residues. The germline CDR1 and CDR2 sequences are LGHDT and YNNKEL (reference sequence). V dropped 1 base and J dropped 4 bases, with 13 bases sitting between them. CDR3 in amino acids: CASSQGGGRGYGYTF. Here the CDR3 DNA reads TGTGCCAGCAGCCAAGGTGGGGGCAGAGGCTATGGCTACACCTTC.

V and J are TRBV4-1 and TRBJ2-1; TRBD2 agrees at 12 bases. Trimming removed 3 bases from V and 7 bases from J; junction bases left unmatched: 4. This CDR3 has 15 amino acids. CDR1 is MGHRA and CDR2 is YSYEKL in the germline V gene. The CDR3 DNA sequence: TGCGCCAGCAGCCACCCTAGCGGGGGGGCTAATGAGCAGTTCTTC. Encoded protein: CASSHPSGGANEQFF.

V and J are TRBV27 and TRBJ1-2; 7 positions agree with TRBD1. J lost 8 bases, V lost 4 bases, and 19 bases had no gene match. The CDR3 is 17 residues long. Germline V CDR1 and CDR2: MNHEY, SMNVEV (reference sequence). The DNA for the CDR3 is TGTGCCAGCAGTTCCCGGGAGGGGGCGAGTTTTGCGAGGGGCTACACCTTC. Protein product: CASSSREGASFARGYTF.

The chain uses TRBV19 and TRBJ1-2, with TRBD1 matching over 7 bases. CDR1 is LNHDA and CDR2 is SQIVND in the germline V gene (reference sequence). The CDR3 totals 15 residues. V gave up 10 bases and J gave up 0 bases; unmatched junction bases: 11. As DNA, the CDR3 is TGTGCCACCGGGGGGGACAGCTCAGCTAACTATGGCTACACCTTC. Translating it yields CATGGDSSANYGYTF.

The chain uses TRBV9 and TRBJ1-2; D possibly corresponds to TRBD1 (6 bases). V lost 3 bases, J lost 10 bases, and 10 bases lay in between. Germline CDR1 reads SGDLS; CDR2 reads YYNGEE. This CDR3 comprises 11 residues. Here the CDR3 DNA reads TGTGCCAGCAGCGCGGGGGGCGACTACACCTTC. Its protein is CASSAGGDYTF. The full variable domain, rest sourced from reference TRBV9 and TRBJ1-2, is DSGVTQTPKHLITATGQRVTLRCSPRSGDLSVYWYQQSLDQGLQFLIQYYNGEERAKGNILERFSAQQFPDLHSELNLSSLELGDSALYFCASSAGGDYTFGSGTRLTVV.

The CDR3 DNA reads TGCGCCAGCAGCCCTATTCCCGGAAACACCATATATTTT. Translating gives CASSPIPGNTIYF. This chain connects TRBV4-1 to TRBJ1-3, with D hard to call. The germline CDR1 and CDR2 sequences are MGHRA and YSYEKL. The CDR3 totals 13 residues. Trimming shortened V by 4 bases and J by 4 bases, and 8 bases separated the two germline ends.

This clone was found once. The chain couples TRBV30 to TRBJ1-6; 8 bases are shared with TRBD1. With 1 base clipped from V and 11 bases from J, the junction kept 7 bases outside the gene matches. The CDR3 has 14 residues. Germline V gene data show CDR1 as GTSNPN and CDR2 as SVGIG (reference sequence). The CDR3 coding sequence is TGTGCCTGGAGTGCGGACAGGGAAAGGACACCCCTCCACTTT. Residues: CAWSADRERTPLHF.

The chain uses TRBV5-1 and TRBJ2-5, with 7 positions matching TRBD1. V shed 4 bases and J 8 bases; nucleotides not matched to a gene: 11. CDR3 length equals 14 residues. Germline values: CDR1 SGHRS, CDR2 YFSETQ. The CDR3 DNA is TGCGCCAGCAGCCTAACCGGGACAGTGAAAACCCAGTACTTC. It specifies CASSLTGTVKTQYF.

To note about this clone: Other DNA sequences in this sample translate to the same CDR3. The chain uses TRBV9 and TRBJ2-1; the D gene is possibly TRBD2 (7 bases). V was trimmed by 0 bases and J by 2 bases, leaving 9 bases between them. From germline, CDR1 is SGDLS and CDR2 YYNGEE. The CDR3 has 15 residues. The CDR3 is CASSVAGGPYNEQFF. In DNA, the CDR3 is TGTGCCAGCAGCGTAGCCGGGGGGCCCTACAATGAGCAGTTCTTC.

The V call is TRBV6-6, the J call TRBJ2-1; a possible D gene is TRBD1 (6 bases). The germline V gene has CDR1 MNHNY and CDR2 SVGAGI (reference sequence). The CDR3 spans 13 residues. V shed 6 bases and J shed 4 bases, with 10 bases lying between them. This chain's CDR3 is CASRPGQYNEQFF. The CDR3 coding sequence is TGTGCCAGCAGACCGGGACAATACAATGAGCAGTTCTTC.

J is TRBJ2-1 and V is TRBV7-2, with TRBD1 identical over 9 bases. Germline assignment: CDR1 SGHTA and CDR2 FQGNSA. This CDR3 region has 17 residues. V lost 5 bases to trimming and J lost 0 bases; unmatched junction nucleotides: 8. The CDR3 bases are TGTGCCAGCAGCCTTCGGGACAGGGTTAGCTCCTACAATGAGCAGTTCTTC. Its protein is CASSLRDRVSSYNEQFF.

The chain has TRBV5-1 and TRBJ2-1; 16 nucleotides align to TRBD2. The ends lost 5 bases at V and 7 bases at J; junction bases unmatched: 6. Germline V lookup: CDR1 SGHRS, CDR2 YFSETQ. CDR3 length equals 16 residues. The CDR3 sequence is CASRPGTSGGANEQFF. CDR3 DNA: TGCGCCAGCAGGCCCGGGACTAGCGGGGGGGCGAATGAGCAGTTCTTC.

This sequence joins TRBV6-2 or TRBV6-3 and TRBJ1-2; D not certain. This CDR3 contains 12 residues. Trimming left V 5 bases short and J 3 bases short, with 7 bases between. In germline, CDR1 is MNHEY, CDR2 SVGEGT. CDR3 amino acids: CASSADYYGYTF. The CDR3 DNA reads TGTGCCAGCAGTGCCGACTACTATGGCTACACCTTC.

The chain uses TRBV4-1 and TRBJ2-1; TRBD1 agrees at 9 bases. V lost 4 bases to trimming and J lost 6 bases; unmatched junction nucleotides: 10. The germline V gene has CDR1 MGHRA and CDR2 YSYEKL. The CDR3 is 16 amino acids. The CDR3 protein is CASSRSGQGVTNEQFF. The CDR3 coding sequence is TGCGCCAGCAGCCGCTCGGGACAGGGAGTTACCAATGAGCAGTTCTTC.

The DNA for the CDR3 is TGCGCCAGCAGCTCGCCGGGGGCAGATACGCAGTATTTT. Its translation: CASSSPGADTQYF. V is TRBV5-1 and J is TRBJ2-3; possible D gene TRBD2, 6 bases. This CDR3 has 13 amino acids. V was cut by 3 bases and J by 4 bases, with 9 bases left in between. CDR1 and CDR2 from the germline V gene are SGHRS and YFSETQ. Complete variable domain (other parts from reference TRBV5-1 and TRBJ2-3): KAGVTQTPRYLIKTRGQQVTLSCSPISGHRSVSWYQQTPGQGLQFLFEYFSETQRNKGNFPGRFSGRQFSNSRSEMNVSTLELGDSALYLCASSSPGADTQYFGPGTRLTVL.

The rearrangement joins TRBV2 to TRBJ1-2; perhaps TRBD1 as D (6 bases). Trimming took off 6 bases at V and 5 bases at J, with 16 bases between the two ends. Germline CDR1 reads SNHLY; CDR2 reads FYNNEI. The CDR3 spans 14 residues. Here the CDR3 reads CASRTRGETYGYTF. CDR3 bases: TGTGCCAGCAGGACCAGGGGTGAAACTTATGGCTACACCTTC.

The chain employs TRBV7-6 and TRBJ2-5; the D gene is possibly TRBD2 (6 bases). The CDR3 sequence is 15 residues long. Per the germline V gene, CDR1 is SGHVS and CDR2 is FNYEAQ. V lost 3 bases, J lost 2 bases, and 13 bases lay in between. The CDR3 spells CASSLEASAQETQYF. CDR3 coding DNA: TGTGCCAGCAGCTTGGAGGCTAGCGCTCAAGAGACCCAGTACTTC.

This rearrangement joins TRBV6-5 to TRBJ1-5; 7 bases line up with TRBD1. CDR3 length: 14 residues. In germline, CDR1 is MNHEY, CDR2 SVGAGI. After removal of 7 bases from V and 3 bases from J, the junction contained 6 bases not matched to a gene. This CDR3 is CASTATGANQPQHF. CDR3 DNA: TGTGCCAGCACCGCTACAGGGGCCAATCAGCCCCAGCATTTT.